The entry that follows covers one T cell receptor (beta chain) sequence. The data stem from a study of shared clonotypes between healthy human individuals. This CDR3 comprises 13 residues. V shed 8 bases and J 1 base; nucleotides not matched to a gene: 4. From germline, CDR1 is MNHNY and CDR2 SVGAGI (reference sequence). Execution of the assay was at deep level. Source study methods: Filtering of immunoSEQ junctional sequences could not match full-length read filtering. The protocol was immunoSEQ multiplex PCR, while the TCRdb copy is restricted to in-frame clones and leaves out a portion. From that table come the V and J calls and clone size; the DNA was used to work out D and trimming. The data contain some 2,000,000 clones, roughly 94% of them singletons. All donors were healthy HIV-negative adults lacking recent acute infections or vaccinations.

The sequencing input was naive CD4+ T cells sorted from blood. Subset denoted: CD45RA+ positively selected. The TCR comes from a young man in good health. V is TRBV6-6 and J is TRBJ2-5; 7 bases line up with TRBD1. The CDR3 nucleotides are TGTGCCAGCCGTCGGGACAGCCAAGAGACCCAGTACTTC. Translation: CASRRDSQETQYF.